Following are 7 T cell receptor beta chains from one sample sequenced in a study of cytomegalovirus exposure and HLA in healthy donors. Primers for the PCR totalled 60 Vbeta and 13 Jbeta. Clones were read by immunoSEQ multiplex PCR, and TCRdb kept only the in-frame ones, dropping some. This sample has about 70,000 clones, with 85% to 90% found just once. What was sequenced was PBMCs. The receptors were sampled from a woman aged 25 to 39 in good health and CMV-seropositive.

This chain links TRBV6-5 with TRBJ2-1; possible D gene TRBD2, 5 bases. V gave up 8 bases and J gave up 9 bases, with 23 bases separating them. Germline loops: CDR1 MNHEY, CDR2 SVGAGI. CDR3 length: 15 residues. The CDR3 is CASGTRRTRIGEQFF. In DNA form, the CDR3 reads TGTGCCAGCGGCACGCGACGGACTCGAATTGGTGAGCAGTTCTTC.

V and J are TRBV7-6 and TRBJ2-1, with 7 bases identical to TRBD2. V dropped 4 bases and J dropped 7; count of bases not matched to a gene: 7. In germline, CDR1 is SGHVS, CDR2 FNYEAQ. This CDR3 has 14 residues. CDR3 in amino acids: CASSSLSGPNEQFF. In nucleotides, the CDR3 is TGTGCCAGCAGCTCCCTTAGCGGGCCTAATGAGCAGTTCTTC.

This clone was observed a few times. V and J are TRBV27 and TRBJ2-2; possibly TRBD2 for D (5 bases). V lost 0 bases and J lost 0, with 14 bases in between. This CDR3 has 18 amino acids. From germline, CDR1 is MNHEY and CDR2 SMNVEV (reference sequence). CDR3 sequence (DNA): TGTGCCAGCAGTTTATCGTCGAGGGCCGGAGCGAACACCGGGGAGCTGTTTTTT. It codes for CASSLSSRAGANTGELFF.

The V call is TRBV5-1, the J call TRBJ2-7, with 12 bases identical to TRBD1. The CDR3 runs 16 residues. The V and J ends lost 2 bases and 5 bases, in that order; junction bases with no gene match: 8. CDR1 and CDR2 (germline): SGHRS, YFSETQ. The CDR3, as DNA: TGCGCCAGCAGCTTCCTAGGGGGACAGGGGGCCGACGAGCAGTACTTC. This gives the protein CASSFLGGQGADEQYF. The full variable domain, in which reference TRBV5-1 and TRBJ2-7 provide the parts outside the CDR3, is KAGVTQTPRYLIKTRGQQVTLSCSPISGHRSVSWYQQTPGQGLQFLFEYFSETQRNKGNFPGRFSGRQFSNSRSEMNVSTLELGDSALYLCASSFLGGQGADEQYFGPGTRLTVT.

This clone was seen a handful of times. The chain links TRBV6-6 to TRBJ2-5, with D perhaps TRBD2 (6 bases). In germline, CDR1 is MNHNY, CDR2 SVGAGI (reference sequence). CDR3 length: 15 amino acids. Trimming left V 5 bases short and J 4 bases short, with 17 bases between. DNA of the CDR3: TGTGCCAGCAGTACTTGGGCGGGATCAGGAGAGACCCAGTACTTC. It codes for CASSTWAGSGETQYF.

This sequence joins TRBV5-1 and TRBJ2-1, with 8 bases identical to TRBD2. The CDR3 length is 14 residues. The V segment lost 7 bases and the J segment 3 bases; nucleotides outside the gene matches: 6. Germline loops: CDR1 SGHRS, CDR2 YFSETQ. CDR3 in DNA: TGCGCCAGCGGGAGCGGGAGTCTCTACAATGAGCAGTTCTTC. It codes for CASGSGSLYNEQFF.

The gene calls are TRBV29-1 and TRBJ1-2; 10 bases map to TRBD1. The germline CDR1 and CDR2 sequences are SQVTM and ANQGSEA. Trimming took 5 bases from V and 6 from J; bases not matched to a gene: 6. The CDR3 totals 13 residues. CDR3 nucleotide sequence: TGCAGCGTTCCCGGGACAGGGGATAATGGCTACACCTTC. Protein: CSVPGTGDNGYTF.